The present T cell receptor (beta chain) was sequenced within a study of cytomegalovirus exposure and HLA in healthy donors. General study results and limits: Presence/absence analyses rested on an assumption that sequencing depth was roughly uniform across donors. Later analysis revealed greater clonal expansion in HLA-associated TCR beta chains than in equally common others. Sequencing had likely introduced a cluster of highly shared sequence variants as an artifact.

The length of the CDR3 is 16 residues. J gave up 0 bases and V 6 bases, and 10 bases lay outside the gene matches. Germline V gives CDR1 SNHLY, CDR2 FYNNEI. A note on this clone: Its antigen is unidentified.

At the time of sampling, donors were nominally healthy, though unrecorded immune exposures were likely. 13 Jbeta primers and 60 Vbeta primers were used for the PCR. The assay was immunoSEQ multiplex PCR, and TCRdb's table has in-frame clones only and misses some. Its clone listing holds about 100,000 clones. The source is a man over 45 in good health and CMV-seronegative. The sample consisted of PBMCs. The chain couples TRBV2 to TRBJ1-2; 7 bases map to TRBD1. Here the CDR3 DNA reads TGTGCCAGCAGAAAAGGGGGCGGGGCAGCTAACTATGGCTACACCTTC. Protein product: CASRKGGGAANYGYTF.